This entry describes one T cell receptor beta chain. Its antigen is unidentified. Caucasian individuals from Russia who were healthy and aged roughly 6 to 95 acted as donors. Sample-barcoded 5' priming and a J-beta primer mix drove a second PCR of roughly 7 to 11 cycles. Each of the cDNA molecules was tagged by a template-switch adaptor with 12 random nucleotides. TCRdb recomputed calls from the 5' RACE reads with MiXCR, one row per CDR3 protein. The table includes 650,000 to 800,000 distinct CDR3 sequences, under 45% detected once. This specimen comes from a study of blood T cells in healthy people across ages. Points from the study as a whole: Estimates of diversity drawn from one million T cells were considered underestimates. Older age went with lower TCR beta diversity per million T cells, in a roughly linear way.

The length of the CDR3 is 14 residues. Germline V gives CDR1 MNHEY, CDR2 SVGAGI. With 5 bases removed from V and 6 bases from J, the gap between germline ends came to 13 bases. This clonotype originated in a man aged 55 to 70 in good health. Sequencing was carried out using blood. J is TRBJ1-4 and V is TRBV6-5, with no clear D. The CDR3 coding sequence is TGTGCCAGCAGTAAAGGCGCCGGTTATGAAAAACTGTTTTTT. This sequence encodes CASSKGAGYEKLFF.